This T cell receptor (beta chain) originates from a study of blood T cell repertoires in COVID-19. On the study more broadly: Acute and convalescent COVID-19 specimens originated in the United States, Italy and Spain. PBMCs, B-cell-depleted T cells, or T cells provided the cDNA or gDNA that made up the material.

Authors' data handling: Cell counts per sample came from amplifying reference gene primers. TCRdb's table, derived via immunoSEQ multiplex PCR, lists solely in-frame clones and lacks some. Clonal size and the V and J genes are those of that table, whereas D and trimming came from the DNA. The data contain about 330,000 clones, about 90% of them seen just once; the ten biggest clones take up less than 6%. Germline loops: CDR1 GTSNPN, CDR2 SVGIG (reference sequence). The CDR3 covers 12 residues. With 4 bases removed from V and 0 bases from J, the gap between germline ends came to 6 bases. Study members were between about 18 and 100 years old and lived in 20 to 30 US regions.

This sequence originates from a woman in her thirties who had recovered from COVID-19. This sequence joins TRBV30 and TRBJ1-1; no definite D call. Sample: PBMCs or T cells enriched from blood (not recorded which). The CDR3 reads CAWTPMNTEAFF. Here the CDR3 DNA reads TGTGCCTGGACCCCCATGAACACTGAAGCTTTCTTT.